The 10 T cell receptor beta chains given below trace back to one sample, sequenced in a study of blood T cell repertoires in COVID-19. TCRdb's table, derived via immunoSEQ multiplex PCR, lists solely in-frame clones and lacks some. The data contain roughly 140,000 clones, roughly 80% of them singletons. Sequencing was carried out using PBMCs or T cells enriched from blood (not recorded which). The receptors stem from a woman aged 18-29 years who had been exposed to COVID-19.

The J gene is TRBJ2-4, the V gene TRBV6-1; D is perhaps TRBD1 (6 bases). V lost 2 bases, J lost 0 bases, and 20 bases lay in between. The CDR3 is 19 amino acids. CDR1 and CDR2 from the germline V gene are MNHNS and SASEGT. The CDR3: CASSESPGDHSLAKNIQYF. CDR3 in DNA: TGTGCCAGCAGTGAAAGTCCAGGGGATCATAGCTTAGCCAAAAACATTCAGTACTTC.

This clone was observed many times. The V and J genes are TRBV28 and TRBJ2-5, with D perhaps TRBD1 (6 bases). Germline CDR1 and CDR2: MDHEN and SYDVKM. There are 15 residues in the CDR3. The V end was cut by 4 bases, the J end by 2 bases, with 14 bases between. The CDR3, as DNA: TGTGCCAGCAGTTCTATCGGGACACCTCAAGAGACCCAGTACTTC. As protein: CASSSIGTPQETQYF.

This clone was recorded a few times. The chain recombines TRBV5-1 with TRBJ1-6; D gene unclear. Per germline, CDR1 SGHRS and CDR2 YFSETQ. This CDR3 is 15 amino acids long. With 4 bases removed from V and 4 bases from J, the gap between germline ends came to 12 bases. The CDR3 is CASSHGTEYNSPLHF. The CDR3 coding sequence is TGCGCCAGCAGCCACGGTACTGAATATAATTCACCCCTCCACTTT. The full variable domain, with the rest looked up from reference TRBV5-1 and TRBJ1-6, is KAGVTQTPRYLIKTRGQQVTLSCSPISGHRSVSWYQQTPGQGLQFLFEYFSETQRNKGNFPGRFSGRQFSNSRSEMNVSTLELGDSALYLCASSHGTEYNSPLHFGNGTRLTVT.

The genes are TRBV19 and TRBJ1-5; TRBD1 matches at 7 bases. The germline CDR1 and CDR2 sequences are LNHDA and SQIVND (reference sequence). Trimming removed 6 bases from V and 6 bases from J; junction bases left unmatched: 11. This CDR3 has 15 residues. The CDR3 protein is CASSNLSGGSQPQHF. The CDR3 bases are TGTGCCAGTAGCAACCTTTCAGGGGGATCTCAGCCCCAGCATTTT.

The rearrangement uses TRBV12-3 or TRBV12-4 and TRBJ2-5; D not resolved. The CDR3 loop spans 13 amino acids. V dropped 3 bases and J dropped 1 base, with 6 bases sitting between them. The CDR3 spells CASSLQIQETQYF. DNA for the CDR3: TGTGCCAGCAGTTTGCAGATCCAAGAGACCCAGTACTTC.

This chain joins TRBV19 and TRBJ1-5; D is undetermined. Germline V gene data show CDR1 as LNHDA and CDR2 as SQIVND (reference sequence). V was cut by 7 bases and J by 8 bases, with 3 bases left in between. CDR3 length equals 9 residues. The CDR3 loop is CASIKPQHF. CDR3 sequence (DNA): TGTGCCAGTATAAAGCCCCAGCATTTT.

This chain uses TRBV19 with TRBJ1-6, with unresolved D. The length of the CDR3 is 17 residues. V lost 2 bases and J lost 0, with 11 bases in between. Per the germline V gene, CDR1 is LNHDA and CDR2 is SQIVND (reference sequence). The CDR3 region is CASSIQGRSSYNSPLHF. The CDR3 DNA sequence: TGTGCCAGTAGTATACAAGGTCGGAGCTCCTATAATTCACCCCTCCACTTT.

This clone occurred a few times. The genes are TRBV7-3 and TRBJ2-3; 9 bases match TRBD2. CDR3 length equals 15 residues. The J segment lost 6 bases and the V segment lost 2 bases, leaving 6 bases of the junction unmatched. CDR1 is SGHTA, CDR2 FQGTGA, per germline. CDR3 nucleotides: TGTGCCAGCAGCTTAGATAGCGGGAGTTATGATACGCAGTATTTT. Translated: CASSLDSGSYDTQYF.

Here the CDR3 DNA reads TGCGCCAGCAGCTTGGCCCTCCCGACAGGGGAGGGCTACACCTTC. Its protein is CASSLALPTGEGYTF. The rearrangement joins TRBV5-1 to TRBJ1-2; 8 nucleotides line up with TRBD1. The CDR3 length is 15 residues. The germline V gene has CDR1 SGHRS and CDR2 YFSETQ. The trim removed 0 bases at V and 8 bases at J, leaving 9 bases unmatched.

Here the CDR3 DNA reads TGCGCCAGCAGCTTGGTTCCAGGGTTGGACAATCAGCCCCAGCATTTT. It translates to CASSLVPGLDNQPQHF. The chain combines TRBV5-1 with TRBJ1-5, with D maybe TRBD1 (5 bases). Germline V gene sequence: CDR1 SGHRS, CDR2 YFSETQ. V shed 0 bases and J shed 3 bases, with 13 bases lying between them. This CDR3 has 16 amino acids.